The rows below give T cell receptor beta chains drawn from one sample of a study of T cells after yellow fever vaccination. A single record per CDR3 protein comes from TCRdb applying MiXCR to the 5' RACE reads. Here the sample spans 110,000 to 150,000 distinct CDR3 sequences, approximately 6.6% being singletons. Source: CD4+ T cells sorted from PBMCs, taken 10 days after the yellow fever booster vaccination. The receptors here all came from a man aged 25 to 45 who received the YFV17D yellow fever vaccine. CDR3s include the opening cysteine and the closing phenylalanine or tryptophan. A D gene is named only where the DNA matches it firmly. Only some rows state a clone size, as once, few, many or a class for expanded clones.

TRBJ2-1,TRBV7-6,TRBD2,few,TGTGCCAGCAGTCCAAATAGCGGGAGCGGCTACAATGAGCAGTTCTTC,CASSPNSGSGYNEQFF
TRBJ2-3,TRBV20-1,TRBD1,many,TGCAGTGCAACAGGGGGTGGCCAAGATACGCAGTATTTT,CSATGGGQDTQYF
TRBJ2-4,TRBV7-2,.,many,TGTGCCAGCAGCTTAGCGCAGGGCAGAAACATTCAGTACTTC,CASSLAQGRNIQYF
TRBJ2-1,TRBV3-1,TRBD2,many,TGTGCCAGCAGCGGCGGACTAGCGTTCGAGCAGTTCTTC,CASSGGLAFEQFF
TRBJ2-7,TRBV5-6,.,many,TGTGCCAGCAGCGTGGGGCACAGTGACTACGAGCAGTACTTC,CASSVGHSDYEQYF
TRBJ2-2,TRBV19,.,many,TGTGCCAGTAGTATAGCATCCACACGAGGCACCGGGGAGCTGTTTTTT,CASSIASTRGTGELFF
TRBJ2-1,TRBV7-3,TRBD2,many,TGTGCCAGCAGCTTAGGCTCTAGCGGGAGTAATGAGCAGTTCTTC,CASSLGSSGSNEQFF
TRBJ2-3,TRBV30,.,.,TGTGCCTGGAGTGAATCGGGCGCAAGAAGAGATACGCAGTATTTT,CAWSESGARRDTQYF
TRBJ2-7,TRBV5-6,.,many,TGTGCCAGCAGCTTGAGTGGGGTTTTCTACGAGCAGTACTTC,CASSLSGVFYEQYF
TRBJ2-2,TRBV12-3/TRBV12-4,.,many,TGTGCCAGCAGCGCAGTAACGGCCGGGGAGCTGTTTTTT,CASSAVTAGELFF
TRBJ2-7,TRBV11-3,.,many,TGTGCCAGCAGCTTCGCGGTTAACTACGAGCAGTACTTC,CASSFAVNYEQYF
TRBJ1-5,TRBV18,.,many,TGTGCCAGCTCACCGGGTCCGAATCAGCCCCAGCATTTT,CASSPGPNQPQHF
TRBJ2-3,TRBV4-3,.,many,TGCGCCAGCAGCCAAGAGTTGGGGGTCACAGATACGCAGTATTTT,CASSQELGVTDTQYF
TRBJ2-7,TRBV28,.,few,TGTGCCACCCAGTCCGCGGGGAGCTCCTACGAGCAGTACTTC,CATQSAGSSYEQYF
TRBJ2-7,TRBV5-1,.,many,TGCGCCAGCAGCTTGGATATGGGGGGCGAGCAGTACTTC,CASSLDMGGEQYF
TRBJ2-7,TRBV12-3/TRBV12-4,TRBD1,many,TGTGCCAGCAGTTTAGGACAGGGGACGCCCTACGAGCAGTACTTC,CASSLGQGTPYEQYF
TRBJ2-5,TRBV6-5,TRBD1,few,TGTGCCAGCAGTTGGAATCCCGGGACAGGGGGAGAGACCCAGTACTTC,CASSWNPGTGGETQYF
TRBJ2-3,TRBV7-2,.,many,TGTGCCAGCAGCTTGCAGCCGACAGATACGCAGTATTTT,CASSLQPTDTQYF
TRBJ2-7,TRBV6-1,.,many,TGTGCCAGCAGCTCCCTGGGCGGACGGGGATCCTACGAGCAGTACTTC,CASSSLGGRGSYEQYF
TRBJ2-5,TRBV5-1,.,.,TGCGCCAGCAGCTTGCCCGATACCCAAGAGACCCAGTACTTC,CASSLPDTQETQYF
TRBJ2-3,TRBV4-1,TRBD1,many,TGCGCCAGCAGCCAAGAGGGACAGGTCATCCGCACAGATACGCAGTATTTT,CASSQEGQVIRTDTQYF
TRBJ2-5,TRBV19,.,once,TGTGCCAGTAGTATGGATACTCGTACCAAAGAGACCCAGTACTTC,CASSMDTRTKETQYF
TRBJ2-7,TRBV5-8,.,.,TGTGCCATCGGCCCCCGGCTCCACGACCAGTACTTC,CAIGPRLHDQYF
TRBJ2-7,TRBV12-3/TRBV12-4,TRBD2,many,TGTGCCAGCAGTTCCAATATAGCGGGAGGGACCTACGAGCAGTACTTC,CASSSNIAGGTYEQYF
TRBJ2-2,TRBV4-3,.,many,TGCGCCAGCAGCATTCGTCACGGAACCGGGGAGCTGTTTTTT,CASSIRHGTGELFF
TRBJ1-5,TRBV15,.,few,TGTGCCACCAGCAGCACGGGACATCTCTTTCAGCCCCAGCATTTT,CATSSTGHLFQPQHF
TRBJ2-3,TRBV5-1,.,many,TGCGCCAGCAGCTTGGTGGCGTCAGGGCCCGGGGATACGCAGTATTTT,CASSLVASGPGDTQYF
TRBJ2-1,TRBV20-1,TRBD1,few,TGCAGTGCTAACCCCGGGACAGGGGATGTGAAGCAGTTCTTC,CSANPGTGDVKQFF
TRBJ2-1,TRBV2,.,many,TGTGCCAGCAGTGAAGCGGGGGCGGAGCAGTTCTTC,CASSEAGAEQFF
TRBJ2-6,TRBV29-1,.,many,TGCAGCTCTGTACCCCTGACTGGGGCCAACGTCCTGACTTTC,CSSVPLTGANVLTF
TRBJ2-5,TRBV5-1,.,many,TGCGCCAGCAGCCGCAACGCAGGGGAGGGCGAGACCCAGTACTTC,CASSRNAGEGETQYF
TRBJ2-1,TRBV5-4,.,.,TGTGCCAGCAGCTCAGTCCCTTTAGCGGCTCTTCAGAATGAGCAGTTCTTC,CASSSVPLAALQNEQFF
TRBJ2-3,TRBV20-1,TRBD2,few,TGCAGTGCTAGAGGTAGCGGGAGGGCCACAGATACGCAGTATTTT,CSARGSGRATDTQYF
TRBJ2-3,TRBV6-1,.,many,TGTGCCACGGGTCGGGGCTACACAGATACGCAGTATTTT,CATGRGYTDTQYF
TRBJ2-5,TRBV10-3,.,.,TGTGCCATCAGGGTGGACGTCCAAGAGACCCAGTACTTC,CAIRVDVQETQYF
TRBJ2-3,TRBV18,TRBD2,many,TGTGCCAGCTCACCCCTGACTAGCGTTGGAACAGATACGCAGTATTTT,CASSPLTSVGTDTQYF
TRBJ2-2,TRBV5-4,.,many,TGTGCCAGCAGCTTAAAGACTAGCGGGGAGCTGTTTTTT,CASSLKTSGELFF
TRBJ1-5,TRBV18,.,many,TGTGCCAGCTCACCTGGCAGCAATCAGCCCCAGCATTTT,CASSPGSNQPQHF
TRBJ2-1,TRBV20-1,TRBD2,few,TGCAGTGCTGATTTCATAGCGGGAAACTCCTACAATGAGCAGTTCTTC,CSADFIAGNSYNEQFF
TRBJ2-5,TRBV18,.,few,TGTGCCAGCTCACCACTTGGAGCGGGTCGGGGGATCGAGACCCAGTACTTC,CASSPLGAGRGIETQYF
TRBJ2-3,TRBV20-1,.,many,TGCAGTCCCTTAGCTGGAGTTGGCACAGATACGCAGTATTTT,CSPLAGVGTDTQYF
TRBJ2-2,TRBV12-3/TRBV12-4,.,many,TGTGCCAGCAGTTCCACCCGTCGCCAGACCGGGGAGCTGTTTTTT,CASSSTRRQTGELFF
TRBJ2-5,TRBV3-1,.,many,TGTGCCAGCAGCCGAGGGGGGAGGGCCTTAATGACCCAGTACTTC,CASSRGGRALMTQYF
TRBJ2-1,TRBV12-3/TRBV12-4,.,many,TGTGCCAGCAGTTTCTGGTCCAGGACCCTCCTCTACTGTGAGCAGTTCTTC,CASSFWSRTLLYCEQFF
TRBJ2-2,TRBV11-2,TRBD2,few,TGTGCCAGCAGCGAGGGACTAGCGGGAGGACGTCGTTCCGGGGAGCTGTTTTTT,CASSEGLAGGRRSGELFF
TRBJ2-1,TRBV7-3,.,many,TGTGCCAGCAGCTTAACGTCTGGCGGCAATGAGCAGTTCTTC,CASSLTSGGNEQFF
TRBJ2-3,TRBV3-1,TRBD1,many,TGTGCCAGCAAGTCCGGGACAGGGGCTAGATTAACGCAGTATTTT,CASKSGTGARLTQYF
TRBJ2-5,TRBV7-9,.,.,TGTGCCAGCAGCTTAGCGGAAGCACAAGAGACCCAGTACTTC,CASSLAEAQETQYF
TRBJ2-1,TRBV20-1,TRBD2,many,TGCAGTGCTAGAGCCGGGACTAGCCCCTACAATGAGCAGTTCTTC,CSARAGTSPYNEQFF
TRBJ2-7,TRBV5-1,.,many,TGCGCCAGCAGCTTGGAGAGGGAGCAGTACTTC,CASSLEREQYF
TRBJ2-2,TRBV18,.,many,TGTGCCAGCTCCCCTGTTCGGAACACCGGGGAGCTGTTTTTT,CASSPVRNTGELFF
TRBJ1-1,TRBV5-1,TRBD1,many,TGCGCCAGCAGTTCGGACAGGTCGGGGGAAGCTTTCTTT,CASSSDRSGEAFF
TRBJ2-7,TRBV12-3/TRBV12-4,TRBD2,many,TGTGCCAGCAGTCTGGGCCCCCCGGGACTAGCCTACGAGCAGTACTTC,CASSLGPPGLAYEQYF
TRBJ2-2,TRBV18,.,many,TGTGCCAGCTCACCAGAGGGAATCGTCTCCGGGGAGCTGTTTTTT,CASSPEGIVSGELFF
TRBJ1-5,TRBV1,.,.,TGCACCAGCAGCCAGGCGTGCGGTGGCAATCAGCCCCAGCATTTT,CTSSQACGGNQPQHF
TRBJ1-6,TRBV7-9,.,many,TGTGCCAGCAGCCCGACGGGACGCTATAATTCACCCCTCCACTTT,CASSPTGRYNSPLHF
TRBJ2-4,TRBV7-8,TRBD1,many,TGTGCCAGCAGCTGGGGAGCACAGGGGGACATTCAGTACTTC,CASSWGAQGDIQYF
TRBJ2-7,TRBV5-6,TRBD1,.,TGTGCCAGCAGCTCCAGGACAGGGTACTACGAGCAGTACTTC,CASSSRTGYYEQYF
TRBJ2-5,TRBV30,TRBD1,many,TGTGCCTGGAGTAAGACGGGGACAGGGGGAGGAGAGACCCAGTACTTC,CAWSKTGTGGGETQYF